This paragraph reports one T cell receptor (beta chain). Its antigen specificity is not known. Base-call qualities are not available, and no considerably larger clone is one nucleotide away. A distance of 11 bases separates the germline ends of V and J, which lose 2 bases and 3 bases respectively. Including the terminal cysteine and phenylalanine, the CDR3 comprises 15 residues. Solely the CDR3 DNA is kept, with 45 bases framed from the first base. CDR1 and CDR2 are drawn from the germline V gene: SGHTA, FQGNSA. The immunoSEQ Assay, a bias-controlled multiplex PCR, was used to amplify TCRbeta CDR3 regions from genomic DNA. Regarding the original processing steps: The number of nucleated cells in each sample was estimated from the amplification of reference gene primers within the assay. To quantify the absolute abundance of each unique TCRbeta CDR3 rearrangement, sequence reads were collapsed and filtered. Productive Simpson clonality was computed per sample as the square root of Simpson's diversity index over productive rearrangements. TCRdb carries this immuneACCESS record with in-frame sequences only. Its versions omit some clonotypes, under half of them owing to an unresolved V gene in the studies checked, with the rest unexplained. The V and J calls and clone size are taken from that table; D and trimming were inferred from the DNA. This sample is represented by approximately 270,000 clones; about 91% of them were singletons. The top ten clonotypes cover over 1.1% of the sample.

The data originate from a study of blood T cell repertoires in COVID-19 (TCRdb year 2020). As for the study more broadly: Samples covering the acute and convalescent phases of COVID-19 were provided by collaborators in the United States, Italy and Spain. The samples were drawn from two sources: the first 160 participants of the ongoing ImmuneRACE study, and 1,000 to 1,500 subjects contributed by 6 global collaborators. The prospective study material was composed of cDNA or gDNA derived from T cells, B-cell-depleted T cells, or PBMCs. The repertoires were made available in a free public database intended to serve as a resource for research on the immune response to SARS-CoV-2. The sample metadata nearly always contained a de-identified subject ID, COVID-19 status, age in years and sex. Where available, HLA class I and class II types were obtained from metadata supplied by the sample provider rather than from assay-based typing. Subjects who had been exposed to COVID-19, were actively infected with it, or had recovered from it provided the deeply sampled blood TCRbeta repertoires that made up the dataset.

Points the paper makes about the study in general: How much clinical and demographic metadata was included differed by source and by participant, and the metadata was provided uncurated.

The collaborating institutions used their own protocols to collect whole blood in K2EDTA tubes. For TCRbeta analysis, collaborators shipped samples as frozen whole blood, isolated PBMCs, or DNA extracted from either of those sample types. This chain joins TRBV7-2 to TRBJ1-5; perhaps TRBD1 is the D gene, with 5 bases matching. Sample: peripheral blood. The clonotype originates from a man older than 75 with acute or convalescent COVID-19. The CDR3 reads CASSLKAGSNQPQHF. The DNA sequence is TGTGCCAGCAGCTTAAAGGCAGGGTCCAATCAGCCCCAGCATTTT.